One sample yielded the 2 T cell receptor beta chains listed below, sequenced in a study of T cells after yellow fever vaccination. TCRdb fed the 5' RACE reads into MiXCR, producing one record per CDR3 protein. Counted here are some 97,000 distinct CDR3 sequences, roughly 6% occurring once; the ten biggest clones make up over 40%. Sequenced here: CD8+ T cells sorted from PBMCs, sampled 10 days after the yellow fever booster vaccination. Receptors originate from a young man who received the YFV17D yellow fever vaccine.

Only a few counts were recorded for this clonotype. This rearrangement joins TRBV7-2 to TRBJ1-1, with D maybe TRBD1 (6 bases). Germline-derived CDR1 and CDR2 are SGHTA and FQGNSA. The CDR3 spans 13 residues. V lost 5 bases and J lost 7, with 14 bases in between. The CDR3 nucleotides are TGTGCCAGCAGCCCCTGGGGGGGCCGTGAAGCTTTCTTT. This encodes CASSPWGGREAFF.

This clonotype was observed many times. The genes are TRBV7-2 and TRBJ2-5; TRBD1 or TRBD2 may be the D gene (5 bases each). The CDR3 sequence is 16 residues long. Germline CDR1 is SGHTA and CDR2 is FQGNSA. Trimming pared 0 bases from V and 3 bases from J, leaving 14 bases between. CDR3 in amino acids: CASSLASRDDKETQYF. CDR3 in DNA: TGTGCCAGCAGCTTAGCGTCTAGGGACGATAAAGAGACCCAGTACTTC.